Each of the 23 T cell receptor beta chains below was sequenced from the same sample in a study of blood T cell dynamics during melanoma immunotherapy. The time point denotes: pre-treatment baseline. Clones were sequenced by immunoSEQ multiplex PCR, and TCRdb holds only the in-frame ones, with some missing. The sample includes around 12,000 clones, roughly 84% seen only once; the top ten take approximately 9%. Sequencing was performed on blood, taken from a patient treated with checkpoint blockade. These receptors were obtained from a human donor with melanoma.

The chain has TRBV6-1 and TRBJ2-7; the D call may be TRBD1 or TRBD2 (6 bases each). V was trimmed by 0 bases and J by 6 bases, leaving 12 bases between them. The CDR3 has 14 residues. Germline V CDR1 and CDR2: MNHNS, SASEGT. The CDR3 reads CASSEAWGAGEQYF. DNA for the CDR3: TGTGCCAGCAGTGAAGCTTGGGGGGCCGGCGAGCAGTACTTC.

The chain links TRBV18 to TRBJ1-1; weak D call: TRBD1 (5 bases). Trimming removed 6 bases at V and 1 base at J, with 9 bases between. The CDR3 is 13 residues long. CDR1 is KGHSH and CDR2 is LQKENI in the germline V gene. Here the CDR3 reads CASSPQGNTEAFF. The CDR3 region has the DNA TGTGCCAGCTCCCCTCAGGGGAACACTGAAGCTTTCTTT.

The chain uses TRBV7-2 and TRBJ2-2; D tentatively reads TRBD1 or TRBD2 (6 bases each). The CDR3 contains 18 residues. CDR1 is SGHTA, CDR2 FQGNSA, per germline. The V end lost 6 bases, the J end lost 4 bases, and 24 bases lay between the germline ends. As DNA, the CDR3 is TGTGCCAGCAGACCCCGAAGGGGCAGGGGAGGAGGCACCGGGGAGCTGTTTTTT. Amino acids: CASRPRRGRGGGTGELFF.

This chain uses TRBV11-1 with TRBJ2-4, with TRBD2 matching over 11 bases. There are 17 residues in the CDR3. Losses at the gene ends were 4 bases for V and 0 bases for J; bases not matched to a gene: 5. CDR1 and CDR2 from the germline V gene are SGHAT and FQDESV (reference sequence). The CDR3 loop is CASSSGLAGIAKNIQYF. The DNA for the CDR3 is TGTGCCAGCAGCTCCGGACTAGCGGGCATAGCCAAAAACATTCAGTACTTC. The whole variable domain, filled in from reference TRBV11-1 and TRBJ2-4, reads EAEVAQSPRYKITEKSQAVAFWCDPISGHATLYWYRQILGQGPELLVQFQDESVVDDSQLPKDRFSAERLKGVDSTLKIQPAELGDSAMYLCASSSGLAGIAKNIQYFGAGTRLSVL.

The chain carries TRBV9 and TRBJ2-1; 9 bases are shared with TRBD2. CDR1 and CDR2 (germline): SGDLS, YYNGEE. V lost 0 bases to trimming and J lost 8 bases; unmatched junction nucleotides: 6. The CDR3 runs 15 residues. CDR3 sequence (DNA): TGTGCCAGCAGCGTAGCTAGCGGGAAAAACGATGAGCAGTTCTTC. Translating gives CASSVASGKNDEQFF.

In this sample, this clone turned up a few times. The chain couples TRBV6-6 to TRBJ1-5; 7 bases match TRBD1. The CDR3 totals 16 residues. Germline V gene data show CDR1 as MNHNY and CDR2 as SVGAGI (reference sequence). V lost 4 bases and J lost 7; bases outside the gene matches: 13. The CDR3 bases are TGTGCCAGCAGTTCCCTGACAGGGTCCTTCGGCCAGCCCCAGCATTTT. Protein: CASSSLTGSFGQPQHF.

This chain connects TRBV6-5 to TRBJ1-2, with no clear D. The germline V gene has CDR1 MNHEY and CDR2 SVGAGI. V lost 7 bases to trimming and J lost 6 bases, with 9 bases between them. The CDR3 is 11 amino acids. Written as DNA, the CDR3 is TGTGCCAGCAAATCGAGGGATGGCTACACCTTC. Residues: CASKSRDGYTF.

The CDR3 bases are TGTGCCAGCAGCGTAGTGGCAGGGGGCTCTGGGGCCAACGTCCTGACTTTC. This sequence encodes CASSVVAGGSGANVLTF. V is TRBV9 and J is TRBJ2-6; TRBD1 aligns across 7 bases. J gave up 0 bases and V 0 bases, and 3 bases lay outside the gene matches. Germline values: CDR1 SGDLS, CDR2 YYNGEE. The CDR3 length is 17 residues.

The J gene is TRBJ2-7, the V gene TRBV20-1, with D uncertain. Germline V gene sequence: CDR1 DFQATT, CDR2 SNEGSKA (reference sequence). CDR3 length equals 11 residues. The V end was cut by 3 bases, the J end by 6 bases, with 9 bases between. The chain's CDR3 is CSARLTPEQYF. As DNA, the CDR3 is TGCAGTGCTAGGCTTACGCCCGAGCAGTACTTC.

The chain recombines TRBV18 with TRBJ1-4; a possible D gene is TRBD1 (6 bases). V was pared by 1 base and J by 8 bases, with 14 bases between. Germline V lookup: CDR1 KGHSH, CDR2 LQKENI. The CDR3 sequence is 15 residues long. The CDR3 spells CASSPQTGGNEKLFF. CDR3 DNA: TGTGCCAGCTCACCACAGACAGGAGGAAACGAAAAACTGTTTTTT. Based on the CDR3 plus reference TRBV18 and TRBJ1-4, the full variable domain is NAGVMQNPRHLVRRRGQEARLRCSPMKGHSHVYWYRQLPEEGLKFMVYLQKENIIDESGMPKERFSAEFPKEGPSILRIQQVVRGDSAAYFCASSPQTGGNEKLFFGSGTQLSVL.

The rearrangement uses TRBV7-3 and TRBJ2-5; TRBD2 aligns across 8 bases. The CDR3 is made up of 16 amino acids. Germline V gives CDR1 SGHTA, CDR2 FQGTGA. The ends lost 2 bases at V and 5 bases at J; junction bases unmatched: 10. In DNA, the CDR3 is TGTGCCAGCAGCTTAGGAGGTAGCGGGATAGGCGAGACCCAGTACTTC. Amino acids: CASSLGGSGIGETQYF.

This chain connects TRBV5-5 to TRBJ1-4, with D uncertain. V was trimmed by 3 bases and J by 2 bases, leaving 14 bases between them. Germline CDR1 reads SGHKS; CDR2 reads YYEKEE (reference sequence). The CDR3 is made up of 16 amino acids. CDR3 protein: CASSSQGGQTNEKLFF. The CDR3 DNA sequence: TGTGCCAGCAGCTCCCAAGGCGGTCAGACTAATGAAAAACTGTTTTTT.

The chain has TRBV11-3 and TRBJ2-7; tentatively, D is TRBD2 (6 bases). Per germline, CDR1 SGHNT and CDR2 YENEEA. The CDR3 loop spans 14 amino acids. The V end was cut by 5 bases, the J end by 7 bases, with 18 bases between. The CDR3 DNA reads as TGTGCCAGCAGCACGGGACTCGCGGGGAGTGAGCAGTACTTC. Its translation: CASSTGLAGSEQYF. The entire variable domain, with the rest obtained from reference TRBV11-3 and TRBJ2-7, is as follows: EAGVVQSPRYKIIEKKQPVAFWCNPISGHNTLYWYLQNLGQGPELLIRYENEEAVDDSQLPKDRFSAERLKGVDSTLKIQPAELGDSAVYLCASSTGLAGSEQYFGPGTRLTVT.

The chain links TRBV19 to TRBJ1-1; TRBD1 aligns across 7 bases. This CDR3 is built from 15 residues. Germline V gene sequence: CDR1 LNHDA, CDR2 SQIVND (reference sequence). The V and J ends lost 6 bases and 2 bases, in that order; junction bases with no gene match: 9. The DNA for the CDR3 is TGTGCCAGTAGGACAGGGTTTGAGGTCAACACTGAAGCTTTCTTT. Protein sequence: CASRTGFEVNTEAFF.

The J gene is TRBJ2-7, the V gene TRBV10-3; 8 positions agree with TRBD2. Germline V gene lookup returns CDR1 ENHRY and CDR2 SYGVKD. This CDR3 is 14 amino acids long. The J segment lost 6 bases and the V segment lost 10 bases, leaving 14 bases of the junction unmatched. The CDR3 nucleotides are TGTGCCACCCAGCCGGGGGGGGGAGCCTTCGAGCAGTACTTC. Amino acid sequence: CATQPGGGAFEQYF.

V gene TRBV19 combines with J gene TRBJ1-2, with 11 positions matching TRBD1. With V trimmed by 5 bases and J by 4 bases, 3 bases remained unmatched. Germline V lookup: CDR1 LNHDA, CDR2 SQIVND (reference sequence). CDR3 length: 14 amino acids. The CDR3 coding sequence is TGTGCCAGTAGTCGGGACAGGGGGTCCTATGGCTACACCTTC. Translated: CASSRDRGSYGYTF.

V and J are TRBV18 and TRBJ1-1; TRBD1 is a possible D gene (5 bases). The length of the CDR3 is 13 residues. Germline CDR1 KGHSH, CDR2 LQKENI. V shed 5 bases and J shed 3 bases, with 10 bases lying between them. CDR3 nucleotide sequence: TGTGCCAGCTCAATGCAGACAGACACTGAAGCTTTCTTT. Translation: CASSMQTDTEAFF.

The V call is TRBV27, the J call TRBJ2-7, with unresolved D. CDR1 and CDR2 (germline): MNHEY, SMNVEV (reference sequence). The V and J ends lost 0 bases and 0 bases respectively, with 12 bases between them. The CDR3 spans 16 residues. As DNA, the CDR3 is TGTGCCAGCAGTTTATCCGTCTCCAGTATCTCCTACGAGCAGTACTTC. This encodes CASSLSVSSISYEQYF.

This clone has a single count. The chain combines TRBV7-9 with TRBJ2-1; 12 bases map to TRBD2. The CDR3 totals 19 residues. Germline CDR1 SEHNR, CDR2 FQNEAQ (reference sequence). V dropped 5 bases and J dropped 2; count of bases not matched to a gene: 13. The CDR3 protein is CASSTRQGSSGRAYNEQFF. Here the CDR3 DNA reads TGTGCCAGCAGCACCCGACAGGGTTCTAGCGGGAGGGCCTACAATGAGCAGTTCTTC.

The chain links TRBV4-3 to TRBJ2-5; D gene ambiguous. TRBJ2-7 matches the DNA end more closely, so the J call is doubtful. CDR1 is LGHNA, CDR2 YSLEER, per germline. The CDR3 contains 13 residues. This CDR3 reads CASSRRVGYEQYF. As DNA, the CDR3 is TGCGCCAGCAGCCGTCGAGTAGGATACGAGCAGTACTTC.

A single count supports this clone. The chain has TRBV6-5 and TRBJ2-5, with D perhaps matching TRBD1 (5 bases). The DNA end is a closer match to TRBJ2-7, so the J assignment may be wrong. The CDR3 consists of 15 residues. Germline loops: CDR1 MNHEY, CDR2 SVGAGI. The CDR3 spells CASSYSDRGSYEQYF. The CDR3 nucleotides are TGTGCCAGCAGTTATTCCGACAGAGGCTCCTACGAGCAGTACTTC.

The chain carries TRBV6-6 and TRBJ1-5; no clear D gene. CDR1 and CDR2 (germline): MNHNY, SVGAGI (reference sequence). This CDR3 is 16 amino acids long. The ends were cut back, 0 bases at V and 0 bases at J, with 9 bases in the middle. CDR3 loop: CASSYSLDYSNQPQHF. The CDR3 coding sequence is TGTGCCAGCAGTTACTCCCTCGATTATAGCAATCAGCCCCAGCATTTT.

CDR3 sequence reads: CASSVGETSWGEQFF. CDR3 sequence (DNA): TGTGCCAGCAGCGTAGGAGAGACTAGTTGGGGTGAGCAGTTCTTC. This chain joins TRBV9 and TRBJ2-1; TRBD2 might be the D (6 bases). Trimming shortened V by 0 bases and J by 9 bases, and 16 bases separated the two germline ends. Germline lookup yields CDR1 SGDLS and CDR2 YYNGEE. This CDR3 contains 15 residues.